Each of the 8 T cell receptor beta chains below was sequenced from the same sample in a study of blood T cell repertoires in COVID-19. Here immunoSEQ multiplex PCR was the method, and the copy in TCRdb shows in-frame clones only, minus some. Here the sample spans 60,000 to 65,000 clones, more than 75% being singletons. What was sequenced was peripheral blood. These receptor sequences come from a woman at least 80 years old with acute or convalescent COVID-19.

The chain combines TRBV7-9 with TRBJ1-5, with a weak D call TRBD1 (6 bases). Germline V gene data show CDR1 as SEHNR and CDR2 as FQNEAQ (reference sequence). This CDR3 is 15 amino acids long. V was pared by 1 base and J by 5 bases, with 12 bases between. The CDR3 bases are TGTGCCAGCAGCTTAGGAGGGACACAGGATCAGCCCCAGCATTTT. Encoded protein: CASSLGGTQDQPQHF. The variable domain in full, completed from reference TRBV7-9 and TRBJ1-5, reads DTGVSQNPRHKITKRGQNVTFRCDPISEHNRLYWYRQTLGQGPEFLTYFQNEAQLEKSRLLSDRFSAERPKGSFSTLEIQRTEQGDSAMYLCASSLGGTQDQPQHFGDGTRLSIL.

The V call is TRBV5-1, the J call TRBJ2-7; 12 nucleotides align to TRBD2. The trim removed 4 bases at V and 1 base at J, leaving 6 bases unmatched. Germline CDR1 SGHRS, CDR2 YFSETQ. This CDR3 contains 16 residues. CDR3 amino acids: CASSPLAGGRSYEQYF. For the CDR3, the DNA is TGCGCCAGCAGCCCCCTAGCGGGAGGGCGTTCCTACGAGCAGTACTTC.

This chain joins TRBV5-1 and TRBJ1-4, with D possibly TRBD1 on 6 matching bases. There are 14 residues in the CDR3. Between the trimmed V and J ends, which lost 0 bases and 3 bases, there was a span of 6 bases. CDR1 SGHRS and CDR2 YFSETQ come from the germline V gene. The DNA for the CDR3 is TGCGCCAGCAGCTTGGGGACAGCTAATGAAAAACTGTTTTTT. Protein product: CASSLGTANEKLFF.

This clone was observed at least ten times. The chain has TRBV6-2 or TRBV6-3 and TRBJ2-7, with 7 bases identical to TRBD1. With V trimmed by 5 bases and J by 3 bases, 7 bases remained unmatched. Germline CDR1 and CDR2: MNHEY and SVGEGT. The CDR3 loop spans 14 amino acids. This chain's CDR3 is CASSLATGIYEQYF. Here the CDR3 DNA reads TGTGCCAGCAGTCTTGCGACAGGGATCTACGAGCAGTACTTC.

The chain combines TRBV5-4 with TRBJ2-5, with a tentative D call TRBD1 (5 bases). The CDR3 totals 14 residues. Germline CDR1 and CDR2: SGHNT and YYREEE (reference sequence). The germline V and J ends were trimmed by 4 bases and 4 bases, with 14 bases remaining between them. CDR3 amino acids: CASSPSGSGETQYF. CDR3 DNA sequence: TGTGCCAGCAGCCCTTCAGGGTCGGGAGAGACCCAGTACTTC.

The CDR3 protein is CASSTLAGAYNEQFF. CDR3 DNA sequence: TGTGCCAGCAGCACACTAGCGGGAGCTTACAATGAGCAGTTCTTC. The chain is built from TRBV9 and TRBJ2-1; 11 bases map to TRBD2. J gave up 4 bases and V 4 bases, and 4 bases lay outside the gene matches. Germline loops: CDR1 SGDLS, CDR2 YYNGEE. This CDR3 contains 15 residues.

A few counts support this clone. The CDR3 reads CASSPPSSAFPSEQYF. The CDR3 DNA is TGTGCCAGCTCACCACCCAGCAGCGCCTTCCCATCCGAGCAGTACTTC. V gene TRBV18 combines with J gene TRBJ2-7, with D unresolved. Germline V gene lookup returns CDR1 KGHSH and CDR2 LQKENI. V was trimmed by 0 bases and J by 6 bases, leaving 18 bases between them. This CDR3 region has 16 residues.

V and J are TRBV14 and TRBJ2-1, with TRBD2 identical over 7 bases. Germline V CDR1 and CDR2: SGHDN, FVKESK. Trimming took 6 bases from V and 0 from J; bases not matched to a gene: 8. The CDR3 has 16 amino acids. CDR3 amino acids: CASRPSSGSSYNEQFF. CDR3 sequence (DNA): TGTGCCAGCAGGCCTTCTAGCGGTAGCTCCTACAATGAGCAGTTCTTC.